The next 18 T cell receptor beta chains were all read from a single sample in a study of T cells after yellow fever vaccination. TCRdb reanalysed the 5' RACE reads using MiXCR and keeps one entry per CDR3 protein. The sample contains more than 350,000 distinct CDR3 sequences, 11% of which appear only once. The material was PBMCs, obtained on the day of the first yellow fever vaccination. These receptors originate from a young man who received the YFV17D yellow fever vaccine.

The rearrangement uses TRBV27 and TRBJ2-1; 10 bases line up with TRBD1. The trim removed 4 bases at V and 4 bases at J, leaving 4 bases unmatched. Germline CDR1 reads MNHEY; CDR2 reads SMNVEV (reference sequence). The CDR3 has 15 residues. The CDR3 protein is CASSSGGQGYNEQFF. CDR3 coding DNA: TGTGCCAGCAGTTCTGGGGGACAGGGGTACAATGAGCAGTTCTTC.

This clonotype was seen only a few times. The chain recombines TRBV4-3 with TRBJ2-2; a weak D match, TRBD1 (5 bases). The CDR3 extends over 15 amino acids. Trimming cost V 3 bases and J 8 bases, with 16 bases left between them. From germline, CDR1 is LGHNA and CDR2 YSLEER. CDR3 sequence reads: CASSQVYRSGGELFF. CDR3 nucleotide sequence: TGCGCCAGCAGCCAGGTTTACAGGTCCGGTGGGGAGCTGTTTTTT.

CDR3 bases: TGTGCCAGCAGCAAAATTCACAGAAGCTACGAGCAGTACTTC. It encodes CASSKIHRSYEQYF. The rearrangement uses TRBV21-1 and TRBJ2-7. TRBV21-1 is marked as a pseudogene. The CDR3 contains 14 residues.

This chain connects TRBV7-9 to TRBJ2-5; possible D gene TRBD1, 6 bases. The length of the CDR3 is 15 residues. The V gene lost 5 bases and the J gene lost 0 bases, with 13 bases spanning the gap. Germline lookup yields CDR1 SEHNR and CDR2 FQNEAQ (reference sequence). The CDR3 DNA reads TGTGCCAGCAGCGCGGACAGATTGTACCAAGAGACCCAGTACTTC. This sequence encodes CASSADRLYQETQYF.

This clonotype was counted at least ten times. V gene TRBV25-1 combines with J gene TRBJ1-4; TRBD1 matches at 7 bases. V lost 1 base, J lost 7 bases, and 6 bases stayed unmatched. The CDR3 runs 15 residues. The germline CDR1 and CDR2 sequences are MGHDK and SYGVNS. For the CDR3, the DNA is TGTGCCAGCAGTGAATTTAGGGGGCGCGGTGAAAAACTGTTTTTT. It encodes CASSEFRGRGEKLFF.

This clonotype was seen repeatedly, ten times or more. This rearrangement joins TRBV18 to TRBJ1-3; D remains ambiguous. The CDR3 is made up of 14 amino acids. V lost 2 bases to trimming and J lost 3 bases, with 8 bases between them. Germline V gives CDR1 KGHSH, CDR2 LQKENI. CDR3 in DNA: TGTGCCAGCTCACCAACGGGATTTGGAAACACCATATATTTT. The encoded protein is CASSPTGFGNTIYF.

The V gene is TRBV7-2, the J gene TRBJ1-2, with D hard to call. Germline assignment: CDR1 SGHTA and CDR2 FQGNSA. The CDR3 consists of 16 residues. The germline V and J ends were trimmed by 5 bases and 7 bases, with 23 bases remaining between them. The CDR3: CASSLRGQRATSGYTF. The DNA for the CDR3 is TGTGCCAGCAGCCTACGCGGTCAACGGGCCACAAGTGGCTACACCTTC.

Concerning this clonotype: Compared with germline, one end of the junction differs, possibly owing to a read error. The chain links TRBV7-9 to TRBJ2-3; D perhaps matches TRBD1 (6 bases). CDR3 length equals 12 residues. Germline assignment: CDR1 SEHNR and CDR2 FQNEAQ (reference sequence). CDR3 protein: CASSSDSFFSAF. DNA of the CDR3: TGTGCCAGCAGCTCGGACAGTTTTTTCAGTGCTTTT.

This clonotype was counted a few times. V is TRBV7-2 and J is TRBJ2-3; D might be TRBD1 or TRBD2, each matching 5 bases. From germline, CDR1 is SGHTA and CDR2 FQGNSA. The V gene lost 3 bases and the J gene lost 8 bases, with 12 bases spanning the gap. CDR3 length: 13 amino acids. The CDR3 nucleotides read TGTGCCAGCAGCTTGGGACCTGGGGGTACGCAGTATTTT. Amino acid sequence: CASSLGPGGTQYF.

V is TRBV5-1 and J is TRBJ2-1; D not resolved. Deletions cut 4 bases from V and 10 bases from J, with 15 bases between. This CDR3 contains 13 residues. Germline V lookup: CDR1 SGHRS, CDR2 YFSETQ. For the CDR3, the DNA is TGCGCCAGCAGCCCGCGACCCGGGCAGGAGCAGTTCTTC. Amino acid sequence: CASSPRPGQEQFF.

This clonotype came up many times. CDR3 residues: CASTFGWTSSNEQFF. CDR3 in DNA: TGTGCCAGCACCTTCGGATGGACAAGCAGTAATGAGCAGTTCTTC. The chain uses TRBV7-2 and TRBJ2-1, with D possibly TRBD1 on 5 matching bases. The CDR3 is 15 residues long. CDR1 and CDR2 (germline): SGHTA, FQGNSA. The ends were cut back, 7 bases at V and 7 bases at J, with 20 bases in the middle. The variable domain in full, completed from reference TRBV7-2 and TRBJ2-1, reads GAGVSQSPSNKVTEKGKDVELRCDPISGHTALYWYRQSLGQGLEFLIYFQGNSAPDKSGLPSDRFSAERTGGSVSTLTIQRTQQEDSAVYLCASTFGWTSSNEQFFGPGTRLTVL.

This rearrangement joins TRBV14 to TRBJ2-7; D is ambiguous. The CDR3 consists of 12 residues. The germline V gene encodes CDR1 SGHDN and CDR2 FVKESK. V shed 4 bases and J shed 3 bases, with 7 bases lying between them. The CDR3 is CASSPTDYEQYF. The DNA of the CDR3 is TGTGCCAGCAGCCCGACGGACTACGAGCAGTACTTC.

This clonotype was recorded a few times. This chain links TRBV7-6 with TRBJ2-4; D ambiguous. The V gene lost 1 base and the J gene lost 15 bases, with 13 bases spanning the gap. Germline CDR1 SGHVS, CDR2 FNYEAQ. The CDR3 sequence is 12 residues long. This CDR3 reads CASSLVAVVWYF. In nucleotides, the CDR3 is TGTGCCAGCAGCTTAGTGGCCGTCGTTTGGTACTTC.

This clonotype was picked up a small number of times. The V gene is TRBV6-5, the J gene TRBJ1-2; D ambiguous. The CDR3 runs 15 residues. Germline lookup yields CDR1 MNHEY and CDR2 SVGAGI. Trimming took off 1 base at V and 7 bases at J, with 16 bases between the two ends. In DNA, the CDR3 is TGTGCCAGCAGTTACTTGGCCTCCAGCGCCCTTGGCTACACCTTC. Translation: CASSYLASSALGYTF.

There are many counts of this clonotype. This chain links TRBV7-2 with TRBJ2-3; D remains ambiguous. CDR1 is SGHTA, CDR2 FQGNSA, per germline. Trimming stripped 3 bases from V and 2 bases from J, with 9 bases between. The CDR3 totals 14 residues. CDR3 DNA: TGTGCCAGCAGCTTCGGCCAGAACACAGATACGCAGTATTTT. Encoded protein: CASSFGQNTDTQYF.

This clonotype was seen more than once but under ten times. This chain joins TRBV7-6 and TRBJ2-2, with D perhaps matching TRBD2 (5 bases). This CDR3 is built from 14 residues. Germline values: CDR1 SGHVS, CDR2 FNYEAQ. V lost 8 bases, J lost 0 bases, and 10 bases lay in between. CDR3 region: CASGEFANTGELFF. The CDR3 DNA follows: TGTGCCAGCGGGGAGTTCGCGAACACCGGGGAGCTGTTTTTT. The full variable domain, with the rest looked up from reference TRBV7-6 and TRBJ2-2, is GAGVSQSPRYKVTKRGQDVALRCDPISGHVSLYWYRQALGQGPEFLTYFNYEAQQDKSGLPNDRFSAERPEGSISTLTIQRTEQRDSAMYRCASGEFANTGELFFGEGSRLTVL.

This clonotype was recorded at least ten times. The V and J genes are TRBV5-1 and TRBJ1-2; TRBD1 might be the D (6 bases). The V end lost 2 bases, the J end lost 6 bases, and 14 bases lay between the germline ends. The CDR3 totals 14 residues. Per the germline V gene, CDR1 is SGHRS and CDR2 is YFSETQ. CDR3 sequence: CASSFLSGADGYTF. CDR3 in DNA: TGCGCCAGCAGCTTCCTCTCGGGGGCTGATGGCTACACCTTC.

The chain joins TRBV7-2 to TRBJ2-3; the D gene is possibly TRBD2 (6 bases). In germline, CDR1 is SGHTA, CDR2 FQGNSA. The CDR3 contains 15 residues. The ends were cut back, 5 bases at V and 2 bases at J, with 14 bases in the middle. Here the CDR3 reads CASSQQADYTDTQYF. CDR3 DNA sequence: TGTGCCAGCAGCCAGCAAGCGGACTACACAGATACGCAGTATTTT.